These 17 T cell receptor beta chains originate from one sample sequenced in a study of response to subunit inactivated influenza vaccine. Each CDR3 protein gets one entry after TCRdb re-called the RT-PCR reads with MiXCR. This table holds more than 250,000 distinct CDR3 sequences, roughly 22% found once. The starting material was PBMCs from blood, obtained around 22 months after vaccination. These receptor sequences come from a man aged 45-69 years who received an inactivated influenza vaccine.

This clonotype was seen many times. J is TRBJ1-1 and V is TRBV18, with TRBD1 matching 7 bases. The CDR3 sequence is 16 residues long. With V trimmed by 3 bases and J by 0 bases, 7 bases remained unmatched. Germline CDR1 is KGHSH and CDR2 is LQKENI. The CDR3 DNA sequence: TGTGCCAGCTCACCGGTCTTCGGGACAGTGAACACTGAAGCTTTCTTT. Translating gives CASSPVFGTVNTEAFF.

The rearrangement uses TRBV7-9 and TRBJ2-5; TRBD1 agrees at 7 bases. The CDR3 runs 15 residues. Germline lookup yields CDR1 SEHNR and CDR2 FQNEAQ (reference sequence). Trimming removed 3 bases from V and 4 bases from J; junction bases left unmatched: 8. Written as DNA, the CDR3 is TGTGCCAGCAGCTTCTCAAACAGGGGTGGAGAGACCCAGTACTTC. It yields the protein CASSFSNRGGETQYF.

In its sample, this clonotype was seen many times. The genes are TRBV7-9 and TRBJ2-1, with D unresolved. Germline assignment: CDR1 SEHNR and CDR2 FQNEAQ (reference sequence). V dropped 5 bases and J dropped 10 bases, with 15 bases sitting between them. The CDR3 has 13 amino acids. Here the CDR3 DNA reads TGTGCCAGCAGCCCAAGAACCTTAGGGGAGCAGTTCTTC. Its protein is CASSPRTLGEQFF. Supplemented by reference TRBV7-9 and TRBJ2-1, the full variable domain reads DTGVSQNPRHKITKRGQNVTFRCDPISEHNRLYWYRQTLGQGPEFLTYFQNEAQLEKSRLLSDRFSAERPKGSFSTLEIQRTEQGDSAMYLCASSPRTLGEQFFGPGTRLTVL.

Here the CDR3 reads CASSKAGGSYNEQFF. CDR3 DNA: TGTGCCAGCAGTAAAGCGGGAGGCTCCTACAATGAGCAGTTCTTC. The chain joins TRBV27 to TRBJ2-1; 9 positions agree with TRBD2. The ends lost 5 bases at V and 0 bases at J; junction bases unmatched: 2. This CDR3 is built from 15 residues. Germline CDR1 reads MNHEY; CDR2 reads SMNVEV (reference sequence).

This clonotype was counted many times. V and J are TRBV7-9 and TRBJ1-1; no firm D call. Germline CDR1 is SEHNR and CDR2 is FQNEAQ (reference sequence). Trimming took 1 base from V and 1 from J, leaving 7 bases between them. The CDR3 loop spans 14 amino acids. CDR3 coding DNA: TGTGCCAGCAGCTTAGAGGTGGGGAACACTGAAGCTTTCTTT. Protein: CASSLEVGNTEAFF.

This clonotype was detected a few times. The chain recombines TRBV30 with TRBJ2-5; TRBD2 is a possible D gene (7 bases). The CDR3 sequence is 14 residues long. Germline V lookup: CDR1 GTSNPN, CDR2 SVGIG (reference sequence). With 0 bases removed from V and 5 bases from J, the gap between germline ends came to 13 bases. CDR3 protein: CAWSVTGGRETQYF. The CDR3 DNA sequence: TGTGCCTGGAGTGTCACGGGGGGCCGGGAGACCCAGTACTTC.

The CDR3 DNA sequence: TGTGCCATCGGTGGGACTACCTACAATGAGCAGTTCTTC. Amino acid sequence: CAIGGTTYNEQFF. The chain couples TRBV10-3 to TRBJ2-1, with 7 nucleotides matching TRBD2. Germline CDR1 is ENHRY and CDR2 is SYGVKD. V trimming: 8 bases; J trimming: 2 bases; junction bases outside the gene matches: 3. The CDR3 consists of 13 residues.

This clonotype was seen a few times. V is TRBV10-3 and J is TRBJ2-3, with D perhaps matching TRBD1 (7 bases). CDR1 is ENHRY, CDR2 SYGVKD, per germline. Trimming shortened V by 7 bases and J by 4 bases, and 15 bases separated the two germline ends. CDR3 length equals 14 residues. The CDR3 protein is CAIKEGAQADTQYF. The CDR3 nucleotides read TGTGCCATCAAGGAGGGGGCGCAAGCAGATACGCAGTATTTT.

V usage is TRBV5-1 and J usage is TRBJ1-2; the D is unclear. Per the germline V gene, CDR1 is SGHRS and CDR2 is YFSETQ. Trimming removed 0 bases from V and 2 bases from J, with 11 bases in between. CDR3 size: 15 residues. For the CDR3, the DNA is TGCGCCAGCAGCTTGGGGCAGGTGGGAAACTATGGCTACACCTTC. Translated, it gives CASSLGQVGNYGYTF.

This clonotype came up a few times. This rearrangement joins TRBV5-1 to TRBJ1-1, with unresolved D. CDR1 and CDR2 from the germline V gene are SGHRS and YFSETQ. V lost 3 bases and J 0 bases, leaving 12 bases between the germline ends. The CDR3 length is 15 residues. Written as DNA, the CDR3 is TGCGCCAGCAGCTCGGGTCACGTCATGAACACTGAAGCTTTCTTT. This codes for CASSSGHVMNTEAFF.

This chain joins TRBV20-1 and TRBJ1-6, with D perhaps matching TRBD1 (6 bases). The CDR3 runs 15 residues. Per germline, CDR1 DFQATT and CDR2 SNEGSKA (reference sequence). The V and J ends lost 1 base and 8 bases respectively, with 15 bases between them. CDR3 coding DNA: TGCAGTGCTAGAGGCCCGGACAGACTCGATTCACCCCTCCACTTT. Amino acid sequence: CSARGPDRLDSPLHF.

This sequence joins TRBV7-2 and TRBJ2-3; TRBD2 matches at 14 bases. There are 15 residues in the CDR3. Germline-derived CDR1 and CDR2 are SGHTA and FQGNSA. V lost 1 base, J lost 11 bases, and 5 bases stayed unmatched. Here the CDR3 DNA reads TGTGCCAGCAGCTTAGGGGGACTAGCGGGAGTTAAGCAGTATTTT. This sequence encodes CASSLGGLAGVKQYF. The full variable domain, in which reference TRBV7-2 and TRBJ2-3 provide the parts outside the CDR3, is GAGVSQSPSNKVTEKGKDVELRCDPISGHTALYWYRQSLGQGLEFLIYFQGNSAPDKSGLPSDRFSAERTGGSVSTLTIQRTQQEDSAVYLCASSLGGLAGVKQYFGPGTRLTVL.

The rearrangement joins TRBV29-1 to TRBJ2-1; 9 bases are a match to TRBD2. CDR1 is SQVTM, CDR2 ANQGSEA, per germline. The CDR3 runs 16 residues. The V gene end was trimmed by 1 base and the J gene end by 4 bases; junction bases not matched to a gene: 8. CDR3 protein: CSVEGAAGGLYNEQFF. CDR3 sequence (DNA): TGCAGCGTTGAAGGGGCCGCGGGAGGGCTTTACAATGAGCAGTTCTTC.

The CDR3 region has the DNA TGCGCCAGCAGCCGCCGGACAGGGACCGCGTACAATGAGCAGTTCTTC. Translating it yields CASSRRTGTAYNEQFF. The chain joins TRBV4-1 to TRBJ2-1; 8 nucleotides align to TRBD1. The CDR3 sequence is 16 residues long. Germline assignment: CDR1 MGHRA and CDR2 YSYEKL. Unmatched junction bases numbered 9, after V lost 4 bases and J lost 4 bases.

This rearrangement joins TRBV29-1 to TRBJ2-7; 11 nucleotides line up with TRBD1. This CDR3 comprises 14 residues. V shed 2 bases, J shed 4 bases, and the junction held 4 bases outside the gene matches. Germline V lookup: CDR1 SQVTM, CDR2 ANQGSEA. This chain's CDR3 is CSVENRDRGYEQYF. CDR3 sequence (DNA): TGCAGCGTTGAAAATCGGGACAGGGGGTACGAGCAGTACTTC.

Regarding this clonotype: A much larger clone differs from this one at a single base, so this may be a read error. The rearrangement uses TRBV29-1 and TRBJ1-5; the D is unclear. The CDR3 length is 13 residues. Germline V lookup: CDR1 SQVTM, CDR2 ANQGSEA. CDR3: CSVGAYGGQPQQF. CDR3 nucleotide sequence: TGCAGCGTTGGGGCCTACGGCGGTCAGCCCCAGCAGTTT.

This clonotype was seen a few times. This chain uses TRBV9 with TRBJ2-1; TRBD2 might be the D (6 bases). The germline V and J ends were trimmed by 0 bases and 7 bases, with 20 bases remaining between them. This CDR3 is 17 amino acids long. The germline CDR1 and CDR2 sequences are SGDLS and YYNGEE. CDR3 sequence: CASSVDQRAVRMNEQFF. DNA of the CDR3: TGTGCCAGCAGCGTAGATCAGCGGGCAGTACGTATGAATGAGCAGTTCTTC.